Listed below are T cell receptor beta chains from one sample, sequenced in a study of blood T cell repertoires in COVID-19. Produced via immunoSEQ multiplex PCR; TCRdb's table is partial and in-frame only. This sample yields approximately 110,000 clones, of which roughly 88% are seen a single time; 0.7% to 1% belongs to the top ten. The sequenced material came from peripheral blood. All receptors come from a woman aged 70-85 years with acute or convalescent COVID-19. CDR3s include the opening cysteine and the closing phenylalanine or tryptophan. Fields, in order: CDR3 protein, V gene, CDR3 length, J gene.

CDR3aa: CASSGTGVRTGELFF; v_gene: TRBV7-2; len: 15; j_gene: TRBJ2-2
CDR3aa: CASTTLAGSTDTQYF; v_gene: TRBV9; len: 15; j_gene: TRBJ2-3
CDR3aa: CASGYQEETQYF; v_gene: TRBV12-5; len: 12; j_gene: TRBJ2-5
CDR3aa: CASSVDGSGSSYEQYF; v_gene: TRBV9; len: 16; j_gene: TRBJ2-7
CDR3aa: CASSPGTSGLYEQYF; v_gene: TRBV5-6; len: 15; j_gene: TRBJ2-7
CDR3aa: CATSREVGGDTQYF; v_gene: TRBV15; len: 14; j_gene: TRBJ2-3
CDR3aa: CASSLGTGNTGELFF; v_gene: TRBV7-3; len: 15; j_gene: TRBJ2-2
CDR3aa: CASSLQYNEQFF; v_gene: TRBV5-1; len: 12; j_gene: TRBJ2-1
CDR3aa: CASGAGPMYQETQYF; v_gene: TRBV12-5; len: 15; j_gene: TRBJ2-5
CDR3aa: CASSSSGGLGSPLHF; v_gene: TRBV27; len: 15; j_gene: TRBJ1-6
CDR3aa: CASSHEEVREKLFF; v_gene: TRBV4-1; len: 14; j_gene: TRBJ1-4
CDR3aa: CASSLGEGRSSPLHF; v_gene: TRBV5-4; len: 15; j_gene: TRBJ1-6
CDR3aa: CASSSAGGWQPQHF; v_gene: TRBV7-2; len: 14; j_gene: TRBJ1-5
CDR3aa: CASSPGQGAFGELFF; v_gene: TRBV5-1; len: 15; j_gene: TRBJ2-2
CDR3aa: CASSLEGRVADGELFF; v_gene: TRBV5-1; len: 16; j_gene: TRBJ2-2
CDR3aa: CASSLASLNTEAFF; v_gene: TRBV7-9; len: 14; j_gene: TRBJ1-1
CDR3aa: CASSSDYPSYEQYF; v_gene: TRBV7-6; len: 14; j_gene: TRBJ2-7
CDR3aa: CASSESGGANEQYF; v_gene: TRBV10-2; len: 14; j_gene: TRBJ2-7
CDR3aa: CASMKQFSGNTIYF; v_gene: TRBV6-5; len: 14; j_gene: TRBJ1-3
CDR3aa: CASRGPGGMQFF; v_gene: TRBV6-5; len: 12; j_gene: TRBJ2-1
CDR3aa: CASATGGPQDTQYF; v_gene: TRBV7-8; len: 14; j_gene: TRBJ2-3
CDR3aa: CGGHNQPQHF; v_gene: TRBV20-1; len: 10; j_gene: TRBJ1-5
CDR3aa: CASSFGHLNTEAFF; v_gene: TRBV5-8; len: 14; j_gene: TRBJ1-1
CDR3aa: CASSAPQGMGTEAFF; v_gene: TRBV9; len: 15; j_gene: TRBJ1-1
CDR3aa: CASNAGAYEQYF; v_gene: TRBV2; len: 12; j_gene: TRBJ2-7
CDR3aa: CASTGLAGDTQYF; v_gene: TRBV2; len: 13; j_gene: TRBJ2-3
CDR3aa: CASSEALGLPCEQYF; v_gene: TRBV6-1; len: 15; j_gene: TRBJ2-7
CDR3aa: CATETGGNQPQHF; v_gene: TRBV19; len: 13; j_gene: TRBJ1-5
CDR3aa: CASSEFGAGSYEQYF; v_gene: TRBV25-1; len: 15; j_gene: TRBJ2-7
CDR3aa: CASSLGTGFQETQYF; v_gene: TRBV5-8; len: 15; j_gene: TRBJ2-5
CDR3aa: CSVGQGGWTEAFF; v_gene: TRBV29-1; len: 13; j_gene: TRBJ1-1
CDR3aa: CASSLDSPTEAFF; v_gene: TRBV5-1; len: 13; j_gene: TRBJ1-1
CDR3aa: CASSVQGTVDNSPLHF; v_gene: TRBV9; len: 16; j_gene: TRBJ1-6
CDR3aa: CASSLGPQNGYTF; v_gene: TRBV11-2; len: 13; j_gene: TRBJ1-2
CDR3aa: CASSPGLADSTDTQYF; v_gene: TRBV5-6; len: 16; j_gene: TRBJ2-3
CDR3aa: CATSRVPLAGGPIVNEQFF; v_gene: TRBV15; len: 19; j_gene: TRBJ2-1
CDR3aa: CASSLDGRRINYEQYF; v_gene: TRBV5-6; len: 16; j_gene: TRBJ2-7
CDR3aa: CAVHRPRDYGYTF; v_gene: TRBV6-5; len: 13; j_gene: TRBJ1-2
CDR3aa: CASSLSGSTDTQYF; v_gene: TRBV5-1; len: 14; j_gene: TRBJ2-3
CDR3aa: CASMRAVSYNEQFF; v_gene: TRBV19; len: 14; j_gene: TRBJ2-1
CDR3aa: CASSRGGGQVQAFF; v_gene: TRBV3-1/TRBV3-2; len: 14; j_gene: TRBJ1-1
CDR3aa: CASSEEGNGNQPQHF; v_gene: TRBV9; len: 15; j_gene: TRBJ1-5
CDR3aa: CASSQEIAGTYEQYF; v_gene: TRBV3-1/TRBV3-2; len: 15; j_gene: TRBJ2-7
CDR3aa: CATSSGAGEKLFF; v_gene: TRBV15; len: 13; j_gene: TRBJ1-4
CDR3aa: CASVRETGELFF; v_gene: TRBV6-5; len: 12; j_gene: TRBJ2-2
CDR3aa: CASSLTGNTEAFF; v_gene: TRBV7-9; len: 13; j_gene: TRBJ1-1
CDR3aa: CASSIKRGIYEQYF; v_gene: TRBV19; len: 14; j_gene: TRBJ2-7
CDR3aa: CASSLWGLEQFF; v_gene: TRBV5-4; len: 12; j_gene: TRBJ2-1
CDR3aa: CASSHLGQTKSKNIQYF; v_gene: TRBV4-1; len: 17; j_gene: TRBJ2-4
CDR3aa: CASSLGNRGPYNEQFF; v_gene: TRBV13; len: 16; j_gene: TRBJ2-1
CDR3aa: CASSESPPYEQYF; v_gene: TRBV28; len: 13; j_gene: TRBJ2-7
CDR3aa: CASSLTTGTRIETQYF; v_gene: TRBV5-6; len: 16; j_gene: TRBJ2-5
CDR3aa: CASSLEPGELFF; v_gene: TRBV11-3; len: 12; j_gene: TRBJ2-2
CDR3aa: CASGGGLPPLF; v_gene: TRBV9; len: 11; j_gene: TRBJ2-1
CDR3aa: CASSFRLAGGGTDTQYF; v_gene: TRBV11-2; len: 17; j_gene: TRBJ2-3